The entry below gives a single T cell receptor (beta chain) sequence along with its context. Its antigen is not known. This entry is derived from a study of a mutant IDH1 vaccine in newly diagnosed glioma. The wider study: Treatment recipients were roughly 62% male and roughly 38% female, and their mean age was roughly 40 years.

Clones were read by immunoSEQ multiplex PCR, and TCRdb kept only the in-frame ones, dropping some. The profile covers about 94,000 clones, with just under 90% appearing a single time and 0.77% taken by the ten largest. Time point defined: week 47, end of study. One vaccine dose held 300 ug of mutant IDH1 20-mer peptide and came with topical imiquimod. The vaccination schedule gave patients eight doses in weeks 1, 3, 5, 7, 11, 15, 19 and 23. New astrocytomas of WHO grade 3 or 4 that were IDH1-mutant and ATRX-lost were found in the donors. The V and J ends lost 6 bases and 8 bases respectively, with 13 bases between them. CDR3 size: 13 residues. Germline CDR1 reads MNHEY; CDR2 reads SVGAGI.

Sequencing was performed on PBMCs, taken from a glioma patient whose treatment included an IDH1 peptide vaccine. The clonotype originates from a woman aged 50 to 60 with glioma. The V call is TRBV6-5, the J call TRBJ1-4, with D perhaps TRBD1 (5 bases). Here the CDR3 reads CASRRGMREKLFF. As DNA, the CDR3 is TGTGCCAGCAGAAGGGGCATGAGAGAAAAACTGTTTTTT.